The 29 T cell receptor beta chains below were found in one sample sequenced in a study of post-analysis software for immune sequencing data. Study-wide results and caveats: Roughly five TRBV segments were significantly more frequent in patients than in controls. TRBV5-6, TRBV5-1 and TRBV20-1 were among these segments.

The antigens these receptors bind are not known. Built from TCR beta cDNA, the libraries had unique molecular identifiers in them. TCRdb called the PCR reads again in MiXCR, with one record for every CDR3 protein. The sample lists roughly 650,000 distinct CDR3 sequences; 59% were seen once. The sequenced sample was blood. The receptor set was obtained from a girl aged 2-9 years with multiple sclerosis.

This sequence joins TRBV12-5 and TRBJ1-5, with 7 bases that match TRBD1. V was pared by 5 bases and J by 0 bases, with 10 bases of the junction left unmatched. The CDR3 extends over 17 amino acids. CDR1 is LGHNT, CDR2 FRNRAP, per germline. This chain's CDR3 is CASGPGQPDYSNQPQHF. CDR3 in DNA: TGTGCTAGTGGTCCGGGACAGCCGGATTATAGCAATCAGCCCCAGCATTTT.

This clonotype was recorded a few times. The chain combines TRBV12-3 or TRBV12-4 with TRBJ1-1; D perhaps matches TRBD1 (6 bases). The V gene lost 7 bases and the J gene lost 2 bases, with 17 bases spanning the gap. The CDR3 runs 15 residues. The CDR3 nucleotides read TGTGCCAGCAACACCCCGGGACAACCAAACACTGAAGCTTTCTTT. Amino acids: CASNTPGQPNTEAFF.

This chain connects TRBV5-4 to TRBJ2-3; D remains ambiguous. Trimming removed 5 bases from V and 1 base from J, with 14 bases in between. Germline values: CDR1 SGHNT, CDR2 YYREEE (reference sequence). This CDR3 is 15 amino acids long. CDR3 DNA sequence: TGTGCCAGCAGTCCGGGTGGGGTAGGCACAGATACGCAGTATTTT. Its translation is CASSPGGVGTDTQYF. The entire variable domain, with the rest obtained from reference TRBV5-4 and TRBJ2-3, is as follows: ETGVTQSPTHLIKTRGQQVTLRCSSQSGHNTVSWYQQALGQGPQFIFQYYREEENGRGNFPPRFSGLQFPNYSSELNVNALELDDSALYLCASSPGGVGTDTQYFGPGTRLTVL.

The V gene is TRBV14, the J gene TRBJ2-5; 7 bases line up with TRBD2. CDR1 and CDR2 from the germline V gene are SGHDN and FVKESK. There are 15 residues in the CDR3. With 4 bases clipped from V and 2 bases from J, the junction kept 7 bases outside the gene matches. The CDR3 nucleotides read TGTGCCAGCAGCCTGCTCCGCGGGGGTCAAGAGACCCAGTACTTC. Translation: CASSLLRGGQETQYF.

The chain joins TRBV29-1 to TRBJ2-1; TRBD2 agrees at 10 bases. CDR1 and CDR2 from the germline V gene are SQVTM and ANQGSEA. V trimming: 6 bases; J trimming: 9 bases; junction bases outside the gene matches: 14. The CDR3 loop spans 15 amino acids. The CDR3 here is CSVTPGLASEGEQFF. CDR3 DNA sequence: TGCAGCGTGACCCCGGGACTAGCGAGTGAAGGTGAGCAGTTCTTC.

This clonotype occurred a few times. This chain joins TRBV12-3 or TRBV12-4 and TRBJ1-2; D gene ambiguous. The CDR3 length is 13 residues. The V and J ends lost 0 bases and 6 bases respectively, with 8 bases between them. As DNA, the CDR3 is TGTGCCAGCAGTTTAGCGCGAGGGCATGGCTACACCTTC. Its protein is CASSLARGHGYTF.

The chain is built from TRBV29-1 and TRBJ2-7, with D possibly TRBD1 on 6 matching bases. This CDR3 comprises 16 residues. Germline assignment: CDR1 SQVTM and CDR2 ANQGSEA. Trimming shortened V by 4 bases and J by 2 bases, and 21 bases separated the two germline ends. CDR3 sequence reads: CSVATGYRGSTYEQYF. The CDR3 DNA is TGCAGCGTTGCCACAGGGTATCGCGGGTCGACCTACGAGCAGTACTTC.

About this clonotype: A read error may produce the germline difference seen at one junction end. This sequence joins TRBV4-3 and TRBJ1-1, with 8 positions matching TRBD1. The CDR3 spans 16 residues. Germline V gene lookup returns CDR1 LGHNA and CDR2 YSLEER. In DNA, the CDR3 is TGCGCCGGCAGCCAAGATTCGGGATCAGGGGGCGCGAAAGCTTTCTTT. It is translated as CAGSQDSGSGGAKAFF.

The rearrangement uses TRBV12-3 or TRBV12-4 and TRBJ1-4; a weak D match, TRBD1 (5 bases). This CDR3 is 11 amino acids long. The V end lost 4 bases, the J end lost 16 bases, and 13 bases lay between the germline ends. DNA for the CDR3: TGTGCCAGCAGTTACGAGGGGTCTCCGTTTTTT. Amino acid sequence: CASSYEGSPFF.

J is TRBJ2-3 and V is TRBV6-2 or TRBV6-3, with 10 bases identical to TRBD2. CDR1 is MNHEY, CDR2 SVGEGT, per germline. Trimming took 9 bases from V and 1 from J; bases not matched to a gene: 7. CDR3 length equals 15 residues. The CDR3 nucleotides read TGTGCCAGTACGTGGCTAGCGGGGGGCACAGATACGCAGTATTTT. It codes for CASTWLAGGTDTQYF.

This clonotype turned up a few times. V and J are TRBV12-3 or TRBV12-4 and TRBJ2-5, with 8 nucleotides matching TRBD1. This CDR3 is built from 14 residues. With 6 bases clipped from V and 4 bases from J, the junction kept 7 bases outside the gene matches. The CDR3 here is CASRRLGQGETQYF. Here the CDR3 DNA reads TGTGCCAGCAGACGACTCGGACAGGGAGAGACCCAGTACTTC.

V gene TRBV11-2 combines with J gene TRBJ1-2; TRBD1 matches 10 bases. The length of the CDR3 is 16 residues. Germline-derived CDR1 and CDR2 are SGHAT and FQNNGV. Trimming at V came to 0 bases and at J to 8 bases, leaving 9 bases not matched to a gene. In DNA form, the CDR3 reads TGTGCCAGCAGCTTAGACCTCCGACAGGGGGCAAGCGGCTACACCTTC. Encoded protein: CASSLDLRQGASGYTF.

DNA for the CDR3: TGTGCCAGCAGCACCGGGATTCAGAACTACGAGCAGTACTTC. It is translated as CASSTGIQNYEQYF. This chain joins TRBV5-5 and TRBJ2-7; tentatively, D is TRBD2 (5 bases). Trimming pared 4 bases from V and 3 bases from J, leaving 14 bases between. This CDR3 contains 14 residues. Germline assignment: CDR1 SGHKS and CDR2 YYEKEE (reference sequence).

This clonotype was recorded a few times. The V gene is TRBV10-3, the J gene TRBJ1-2; unclear D gene. CDR3 length: 12 residues. Germline-derived CDR1 and CDR2 are ENHRY and SYGVKD. Trimming stripped 7 bases from V and 0 bases from J, with 6 bases between. CDR3 coding DNA: TGTGCCATCACGGCCGCTAACTATGGCTACACCTTC. Translation: CAITAANYGYTF.

This chain connects TRBV7-9 to TRBJ2-7; no reliable D call. The germline V gene encodes CDR1 SEHNR and CDR2 FQNEAQ (reference sequence). The germline V and J ends were trimmed by 2 bases and 0 bases, with 11 bases remaining between them. The CDR3 sequence is 15 residues long. CDR3 nucleotide sequence: TGTGCCAGCAGCTTAATCGCCCCTAACTCCTACGAGCAGTACTTC. Protein product: CASSLIAPNSYEQYF.

V gene TRBV28 combines with J gene TRBJ2-1; weak D call: TRBD1 (6 bases). There are 15 residues in the CDR3. V lost 3 bases and J lost 12, with 21 bases in between. Germline assignment: CDR1 MDHEN and CDR2 SYDVKM. CDR3: CASSFRGPTRHGQFF. In nucleotides, the CDR3 is TGTGCCAGCAGTTTCAGGGGCCCTACTCGACATGGGCAGTTCTTC.

This clonotype has only a few counts. CDR3 DNA: TGTGCCAGCAGCTTCCGTATCCAGGGGCTTAATTCCTATGGCTACACCTTC. Its protein is CASSFRIQGLNSYGYTF. The gene calls are TRBV13 and TRBJ1-2; the D gene is possibly TRBD1 (6 bases). Germline values: CDR1 PRHDT, CDR2 FYEKMQ (reference sequence). The ends were cut back, 3 bases at V and 4 bases at J, with 21 bases in the middle. This CDR3 region has 17 residues.

The chain links TRBV15 to TRBJ1-2, with a possible D match to TRBD1 (5 bases). This CDR3 spans 12 amino acids. Trimming shortened V by 3 bases and J by 6 bases, and 8 bases separated the two germline ends. The germline CDR1 and CDR2 sequences are LNHNV and YYDKDF (reference sequence). The CDR3 region is CATSSSGHGYTF. The DNA for the CDR3 is TGTGCCACCAGCAGTTCAGGGCATGGCTACACCTTC.

This clonotype has a handful of counts. The chain recombines TRBV10-2 with TRBJ2-7, with TRBD1 as a possible D gene (5 bases). This CDR3 is 14 amino acids long. Germline V CDR1 and CDR2: WSHSY, SAAADI. Trimming cost V 1 base and J 4 bases, with 11 bases left between them. CDR3 DNA sequence: TGCGCCAGCAGTGAGTTCGGGCAGGGTTACGAGCAGTACTTC. Protein sequence: CASSEFGQGYEQYF.

This clonotype was detected once. The chain uses TRBV29-1 and TRBJ2-5; maybe TRBD2 (5 bases). This CDR3 comprises 11 residues. Trimming took 6 bases from V and 5 from J, leaving 10 bases between them. Germline CDR1 SQVTM, CDR2 ANQGSEA. Written as DNA, the CDR3 is TGCAGCGTGGGAGATAGGGAGACCCAGTACTTC. Translated, it gives CSVGDRETQYF.

The table lists this clonotype with a few counts. At one boundary the junction diverges from the germline segment, which might be a read error. The chain joins TRBV12-3 or TRBV12-4 to TRBJ2-1; D is uncertain. The CDR3 runs 14 residues. The CDR3 loop reads CASSLGSIYNERFF. The CDR3 DNA reads as TGTGCCAGCAGTTTGGGTTCGATCTACAATGAGCGGTTCTTC.

The V gene is TRBV7-9, the J gene TRBJ2-6; 9 bases align to TRBD1. Germline CDR1 is SEHNR and CDR2 is FQNEAQ (reference sequence). CDR3 length: 15 amino acids. Trimming removed 6 bases from V and 4 bases from J; junction bases left unmatched: 4. As DNA, the CDR3 is TGTGCCAGCAGATTACAGGGGGCAGGGGCCAACGTCCTGACTTTC. This codes for CASRLQGAGANVLTF.

V gene TRBV6-6 combines with J gene TRBJ2-1; TRBD1 matches at 9 bases. Germline CDR1 is MNHNY and CDR2 is SVGAGI (reference sequence). The V and J ends lost 2 bases and 4 bases, in that order; junction bases with no gene match: 0. The CDR3 extends over 14 amino acids. The chain's CDR3 is CASSYGTGYNEQFF. Written as DNA, the CDR3 is TGTGCCAGCAGTTACGGGACAGGGTACAATGAGCAGTTCTTC.

J is TRBJ2-2 and V is TRBV12-3 or TRBV12-4; D is unresolved. V was cut by 5 bases and J by 7 bases, with 5 bases left in between. The CDR3 contains 11 residues. The CDR3 bases are TGTGCCAGCAGTCGAGACGGGGAGCTGTTTTTT. Its translation: CASSRDGELFF.

This chain uses TRBV20-1 with TRBJ2-1; 13 bases line up with TRBD2. Germline CDR1 reads DFQATT; CDR2 reads SNEGSKA (reference sequence). The CDR3 contains 15 residues. Trimming at V came to 3 bases and at J to 8 bases, leaving 7 bases not matched to a gene. The CDR3 spells CSASLGTSGRDEQFF. CDR3 coding DNA: TGCAGTGCTAGCCTCGGCACTAGCGGGAGGGATGAGCAGTTCTTC.

This clonotype has just a few counts. The junction shows a germline mismatch at one end, possibly a read error. The chain employs TRBV7-7 and TRBJ2-5, with 7 bases aligning to TRBD2. Germline V CDR1 and CDR2: SSHAT, FNYEAQ (reference sequence). This CDR3 spans 15 amino acids. The CDR3 DNA is TGTGCTAGCAGCTCGGGGGGAACGAAGCAAGAGACCCAGTACTTC. This encodes CASSSGGTKQETQYF.

The chain couples TRBV12-5 to TRBJ2-1, with 11 bases matching TRBD2. This CDR3 region has 14 residues. The germline gives CDR1 LGHNT, CDR2 FRNRAP. Unmatched junction bases numbered 3, after V lost 6 bases and J lost 5 bases. The chain's CDR3 is CASGGTSGHNEQFF. The CDR3 DNA is TGTGCTAGTGGGGGGACTAGCGGCCACAATGAGCAGTTCTTC.

The chain uses TRBV6-2 or TRBV6-3 and TRBJ2-6; no firm D call. The CDR3 loop spans 15 amino acids. V was pared by 5 bases and J by 0 bases, with 8 bases between. CDR1 is MNHEY and CDR2 is SVGEGT in the germline V gene. CDR3 nucleotides: TGTGCCAGCAGTCCCTACTTCTCTGGGGCCAACGTCCTGACTTTC. Translated, it gives CASSPYFSGANVLTF.

The V call is TRBV7-3, the J call TRBJ2-1; 10 positions agree with TRBD1. The CDR3 has 13 residues. V shed 4 bases and J 8 bases; nucleotides not matched to a gene: 2. Germline CDR1 SGHTA, CDR2 FQGTGA. CDR3 loop: CASSYGTGDEQFF. The CDR3 DNA is TGTGCCAGCAGCTACGGGACAGGGGATGAGCAGTTCTTC.